The 15 T cell receptor beta chains presented below share a single source sample, sequenced in a study of persistence of HIV-infected CD4 T cells. Their antigens remain unidentified. This was the immunoSEQ version 4 assay in survey mode. Method: immunoSEQ multiplex PCR; TCRdb's copy keeps in-frame clones and lacks some. The data contain roughly 20,000 clones, 75% to 85% of them singletons. Stimulation used about 10 ug/mL lysate from CMV-infected fibroblasts. Responding CD4+ T cells were sorted by upregulation of both CD40 ligand and CD69. Sequenced here: CD4+ T cells sorted from PBMCs after approximately 20-hour stimulation, sampled from a patient who received antiretroviral therapy. The receptors were sampled from an adult man with HIV who was CMV-seropositive.

CDR3 nucleotide sequence: TGTGCCAGCAGTGAAGAACGGGGCTTTAACTATGGCTACACCTTC. Its protein product is CASSEERGFNYGYTF. The rearrangement joins TRBV2 to TRBJ1-2; possible D gene TRBD1, 5 bases. The CDR3 is 15 residues long. The V gene lost 1 base and the J gene lost 1 base, with 10 bases spanning the gap. The germline CDR1 and CDR2 sequences are SNHLY and FYNNEI.

J is TRBJ2-3 and V is TRBV24-1; 9 bases align to TRBD2. V lost 9 bases, J lost 2 bases, and 8 bases stayed unmatched. CDR1 KGHDR and CDR2 SFDVKD come from the germline V gene. This CDR3 contains 15 residues. The CDR3 coding sequence is TGTGCCACCCAGCCCAGCGGGGGGATCACAGATACGCAGTATTTT. This sequence encodes CATQPSGGITDTQYF.

The chain joins TRBV6-4 to TRBJ1-5, with 8 nucleotides matching TRBD1. CDR3 length equals 19 residues. J was trimmed by 11 bases and V by 3 bases; bases with no gene match: 24. CDR1 and CDR2 (germline): MRHNA, SNTAGT. CDR3 residues: CASSDNRSDRAWRKSAQHF. The CDR3 nucleotides read TGTGCCAGCAGTGATAATCGGTCGGACAGGGCTTGGAGGAAGTCAGCCCAGCATTTT.

This chain joins TRBV20-1 and TRBJ2-1, with D possibly being TRBD1 or TRBD2 (5 bases each). The ends were cut back, 4 bases at V and 13 bases at J, with 14 bases in the middle. The CDR3 extends over 11 amino acids. Per germline, CDR1 DFQATT and CDR2 SNEGSKA (reference sequence). The CDR3 DNA follows: TGCAGTGCTACGCCCGGGACCTCCCAGTTCTTC. It codes for CSATPGTSQFF.

This chain links TRBV19 with TRBJ1-1, with 8 bases aligning to TRBD1. J gave up 4 bases and V 7 bases, and 8 bases lay outside the gene matches. Germline CDR1 is LNHDA and CDR2 is SQIVND (reference sequence). CDR3 length: 14 amino acids. CDR3 coding DNA: TGTGCCAGTAAGGACAGGGAAAGGGGCACTGAAGCTTTCTTT. Protein: CASKDRERGTEAFF.

This clone was detected only once. Additional DNA sequences in this sample encode the identical CDR3. The chain uses TRBV4-1 and TRBJ1-1, with D possibly TRBD1 on 6 matching bases. V lost 3 bases, J lost 1 base, and 9 bases lay in between. In germline, CDR1 is MGHRA, CDR2 YSYEKL. The CDR3 runs 14 residues. The CDR3 loop reads CASSHDRRNTEAFF. Written as DNA, the CDR3 is TGCGCCAGCAGCCACGACAGGCGGAACACTGAAGCTTTCTTT.

A few counts support this clone. The chain employs TRBV15 and TRBJ1-6; the D gene is possibly TRBD1 (5 bases). CDR3 length: 15 residues. Germline V gene sequence: CDR1 LNHNV, CDR2 YYDKDF (reference sequence). Trimming shortened V by 6 bases and J by 7 bases, and 16 bases separated the two germline ends. The DNA of the CDR3 is TGTGCCACCAGGCAGGGTTCGCAGTTAAATTCACCCCTCCACTTT. This gives the protein CATRQGSQLNSPLHF.

This rearrangement joins TRBV5-1 to TRBJ1-1; D may be TRBD1 (5 bases). Per germline, CDR1 SGHRS and CDR2 YFSETQ. The V end was cut by 2 bases, the J end by 5 bases, with 13 bases between. The CDR3 length is 14 residues. CDR3 sequence: CASSFSPGLTEAFF. CDR3 DNA: TGCGCCAGCAGCTTTTCCCCAGGGTTGACTGAAGCTTTCTTT. Full variable domain (rest looked up from reference TRBV5-1 and TRBJ1-1): KAGVTQTPRYLIKTRGQQVTLSCSPISGHRSVSWYQQTPGQGLQFLFEYFSETQRNKGNFPGRFSGRQFSNSRSEMNVSTLELGDSALYLCASSFSPGLTEAFFGQGTRLTVV.

The chain links TRBV10-3 to TRBJ1-1, with D perhaps matching TRBD1 (6 bases). V lost 3 bases and J lost 2, with 13 bases in between. The CDR3 contains 15 residues. Germline V lookup: CDR1 ENHRY, CDR2 SYGVKD. The CDR3 loop reads CAISEEGVANTEAFF. DNA for the CDR3: TGTGCCATCAGTGAAGAGGGGGTAGCAAACACTGAAGCTTTCTTT.

This chain uses TRBV28 with TRBJ2-1; no firm D call. Germline V gives CDR1 MDHEN, CDR2 SYDVKM. Trimming shortened V by 5 bases and J by 4 bases, and 9 bases separated the two germline ends. This CDR3 contains 13 residues. The CDR3 sequence: CASSPTVYNEQFF. In DNA, the CDR3 is TGTGCCAGCAGTCCAACAGTATACAATGAGCAGTTCTTC.

The gene calls are TRBV18 and TRBJ1-5, with 10 bases fitting TRBD1. Germline-derived CDR1 and CDR2 are KGHSH and LQKENI. Germline trimming cut 0 bases from V and 2 bases from J; bases unmatched to any gene: 7. The CDR3 is 18 residues long. The CDR3 loop reads CASSPPTGGWQGNQPQHF. The CDR3 DNA reads as TGTGCCAGCTCACCACCGACAGGGGGCTGGCAGGGCAATCAGCCCCAGCATTTT.

The J gene is TRBJ2-3, the V gene TRBV5-1; D may be TRBD1 (6 bases). The germline CDR1 and CDR2 sequences are SGHRS and YFSETQ. Trimming stripped 0 bases from V and 1 base from J, with 9 bases between. This CDR3 comprises 15 residues. The CDR3 DNA follows: TGCGCCAGCAGCTTGGGGAGGACAGGCACAGATACGCAGTATTTT. Protein: CASSLGRTGTDTQYF. Variable domain in full (rest from reference TRBV5-1 and TRBJ2-3): KAGVTQTPRYLIKTRGQQVTLSCSPISGHRSVSWYQQTPGQGLQFLFEYFSETQRNKGNFPGRFSGRQFSNSRSEMNVSTLELGDSALYLCASSLGRTGTDTQYFGPGTRLTVL.

This clone was seen only a few times. CDR3 sequence: CASSRRPVGTNSNQPQHF. The CDR3 region has the DNA TGTGCCAGTAGTCGAAGGCCGGTGGGGACAAATAGCAATCAGCCCCAGCATTTT. The chain combines TRBV19 with TRBJ1-5, with D possibly matching TRBD1 (6 bases). The CDR3 is 18 amino acids. With 5 bases removed from V and 0 bases from J, the gap between germline ends came to 20 bases. Germline CDR1 is LNHDA and CDR2 is SQIVND (reference sequence).

The rearrangement uses TRBV6-6 and TRBJ1-6; D not certain. There are 16 residues in the CDR3. CDR1 and CDR2 (germline): MNHNY, SVGAGI (reference sequence). The V end was cut by 7 bases, the J end by 0 bases, with 13 bases between. The CDR3 region is CASTIGRSSYNSPLHF. The CDR3 DNA sequence: TGTGCCAGCACCATCGGCAGGAGCTCCTATAATTCACCCCTCCACTTT.

The gene calls are TRBV28 and TRBJ2-7, with a tentative D call TRBD1 (6 bases). V lost 6 bases and J 4 bases, leaving 19 bases between the germline ends. CDR1 and CDR2 (germline): MDHEN, SYDVKM. This CDR3 region has 15 residues. In DNA form, the CDR3 reads TGTGCCAGCAGGAACTCAGGGGCGACTACGTACGAGCAGTACTTC. Translation gives CASRNSGATTYEQYF. The full variable domain, rest sourced from reference TRBV28 and TRBJ2-7, is DVKVTQSSRYLVKRTGEKVFLECVQDMDHENMFWYRQDPGLGLRLIYFSYDVKMKEKGDIPEGYSVSREKKERFSLILESASTNQTSMYLCASRNSGATTYEQYFGPGTRLTVT.